The sequence of this T cell receptor beta chain was determined in a study of OX40 agonist ivuxolimab in advanced cancers. Study background: Prior therapy, whether anti-PD-1, anti-PD-L1 or anti-CTLA-4, was allowed, and approximately 40% had some.

The assay was immunoSEQ multiplex PCR, and TCRdb's table has in-frame clones only and misses some. This sample yields roughly 38,000 clones, of which 82% are seen a single time; about 2% belongs to the top ten. The CDR3 totals 19 residues. CDR1 LGHNA and CDR2 YSLEER come from the germline V gene. The V segment lost 0 bases and the J segment 5 bases; nucleotides outside the gene matches: 13. The chain combines TRBV4-3 with TRBJ2-5; 12 bases are a match to TRBD2. The sample in question was CD4+ or CD8+ T cells sorted from blood, obtained in a trial of the OX40 agonist ivuxolimab. This sequence originates from an adult with an advanced solid tumor such as melanoma, head and neck, liver or kidney cancer. In nucleotides, the CDR3 is TGCGCCAGCAGCCAAGATCTTGGCAGGGCTAGCGGGGGGGCGGAGACCCAGTACTTC. Translation gives CASSQDLGRASGGAETQYF.